Following are 29 T cell receptor beta chains from one sample sequenced in a study of blood T cell repertoires in COVID-19. Repertoires were generated with immunoSEQ multiplex PCR, while TCRdb's copy carries only in-frame clones and drops some. The table shows 55,000 to 70,000 clones, with 88% occurring only once. Sequencing used peripheral blood. The source of these receptors is a woman aged 55-70 years with COVID-19, enrolled during active disease.

The V gene is TRBV5-8, the J gene TRBJ2-1, with TRBD2 as a possible D gene (5 bases). Trimming removed 6 bases at V and 7 bases at J, with 20 bases between. The CDR3 runs to 15 residues. The V gene's germline CDR1 is SGHTS and CDR2 YDEGEE. The CDR3 loop reads CASTREGMVRNEQFF. CDR3 nucleotides: TGTGCCAGCACCCGGGAAGGGATGGTACGAAATGAGCAGTTCTTC.

V and J are TRBV19 and TRBJ2-1; 9 bases map to TRBD1. In germline, CDR1 is LNHDA, CDR2 SQIVND (reference sequence). The CDR3 has 14 amino acids. The J segment lost 4 bases and the V segment lost 5 bases, leaving 3 bases of the junction unmatched. The CDR3 sequence: CASSVQGAYNEQFF. The CDR3 DNA reads as TGTGCCAGTAGTGTACAGGGGGCTTACAATGAGCAGTTCTTC.

The V call is TRBV30, the J call TRBJ2-1; TRBD2 aligns across 9 bases. V gave up 2 bases and J gave up 2 bases; unmatched junction bases: 4. This CDR3 contains 15 residues. Germline values: CDR1 GTSNPN, CDR2 SVGIG (reference sequence). DNA of the CDR3: TGTGCCTGGAGTCGAGCGGGAGGCACCTACAATGAGCAGTTCTTC. Translation: CAWSRAGGTYNEQFF.

This chain uses TRBV19 with TRBJ2-5, with TRBD2 matching over 9 bases. V dropped 1 base and J dropped 0; count of bases not matched to a gene: 3. The CDR3 extends over 16 amino acids. CDR1 LNHDA and CDR2 SQIVND come from the germline V gene (reference sequence). CDR3 sequence: CASSIGLAAYQETQYF. The CDR3 DNA reads TGTGCCAGTAGTATAGGACTAGCGGCTTACCAAGAGACCCAGTACTTC.

The count of this clone is one. The chain employs TRBV12-3 or TRBV12-4 and TRBJ2-1, with D unclear. This CDR3 contains 13 residues. The V and J ends lost 1 base and 8 bases respectively, with 9 bases between them. CDR3 in DNA: TGTGCCAGCAGTTTAGATTTGGGCCATGAGCAGTTCTTC. This gives the protein CASSLDLGHEQFF.

This chain uses TRBV3-1 (or the pseudogene TRBV3-2) with TRBJ1-6, with D hard to call. CDR1 is LGHDT and CDR2 is YNNKEL in the germline V gene (reference sequence). CDR3 length: 13 amino acids. V gave up 2 bases and J gave up 7 bases, with 6 bases separating them. This CDR3 is CASSQQRNSPLHF. CDR3 DNA: TGTGCCAGCAGCCAACAGCGGAATTCACCCCTCCACTTT.

The chain couples TRBV10-3 to TRBJ2-1; 8 nucleotides align to TRBD2. This CDR3 comprises 14 residues. V shed 8 bases and J 10 bases; nucleotides not matched to a gene: 13. CDR1 is ENHRY, CDR2 SYGVKD, per germline. CDR3 DNA: TGTGCCATCCGGGGGGATAGTAGCGGGATAGAGCAGTTCTTC. It is translated as CAIRGDSSGIEQFF.

This chain joins TRBV5-1 and TRBJ2-3; TRBD2 agrees at 11 bases. The CDR3 totals 16 residues. V shed 4 bases and J 1 base; nucleotides not matched to a gene: 5. Germline lookup yields CDR1 SGHRS and CDR2 YFSETQ. DNA for the CDR3: TGCGCCAGCAGCCGTATAGCGGGGGGGCGCACAGATACGCAGTATTTT. It encodes CASSRIAGGRTDTQYF. Together with reference TRBV5-1 and TRBJ2-3, the CDR3 gives the full variable domain: KAGVTQTPRYLIKTRGQQVTLSCSPISGHRSVSWYQQTPGQGLQFLFEYFSETQRNKGNFPGRFSGRQFSNSRSEMNVSTLELGDSALYLCASSRIAGGRTDTQYFGPGTRLTVL.

The chain carries TRBV28 and TRBJ1-5; 9 bases line up with TRBD1. The CDR3 is made up of 15 amino acids. Germline V gene sequence: CDR1 MDHEN, CDR2 SYDVKM. The junction had 9 bases not matched to a gene; V was cut back by 6 bases and J by 6 bases. The CDR3 DNA is TGTGCCAGCAGACCAGGACAGGGGAGTTTTCAGCCCCAGCATTTT. Translating it yields CASRPGQGSFQPQHF.

In its sample, this clone was seen a few times. The rearrangement links TRBV28 to TRBJ2-1, with 7 bases identical to TRBD2. V shed 7 bases and J 8 bases; nucleotides not matched to a gene: 14. The CDR3 has 15 residues. CDR1 and CDR2 from the germline V gene are MDHEN and SYDVKM. Here the CDR3 DNA reads TGTGCCAGCACTCTGGTGGCTAGCGGAGGGCATGAGCAGTTCTTC. Protein: CASTLVASGGHEQFF. The variable domain in full, with the rest retrieved from reference TRBV28 and TRBJ2-1, is DVKVTQSSRYLVKRTGEKVFLECVQDMDHENMFWYRQDPGLGLRLIYFSYDVKMKEKGDIPEGYSVSREKKERFSLILESASTNQTSMYLCASTLVASGGHEQFFGPGTRLTVL.

The chain uses TRBV6-5 and TRBJ2-7; 12 bases align to TRBD1. The CDR3 runs to 15 residues. Looked up from germline, CDR1 is MNHEY and CDR2 is SVGAGI. V shed 6 bases and J 7 bases; nucleotides not matched to a gene: 10. The CDR3 coding sequence is TGTGCCAGCAGGCCGCCGGGACAGGGGGCGGGTGAGCAGTACTTC. Its translation: CASRPPGQGAGEQYF.

The rearrangement links TRBV20-1 to TRBJ1-5, with D perhaps TRBD1 (5 bases). Germline loops: CDR1 DFQATT, CDR2 SNEGSKA (reference sequence). Trimming took off 3 bases at V and 5 bases at J, with 14 bases between the two ends. The CDR3 length is 14 residues. The CDR3 nucleotides are TGCAGTGCTAGTCTACTTGGGGCCGATCAGCCCCAGCATTTT. Amino acid sequence: CSASLLGADQPQHF.

The chain has TRBV27 and TRBJ1-5; 9 nucleotides agree with TRBD1. V was pared by 6 bases and J by 6 bases, with 24 bases of the junction left unmatched. The germline V gene encodes CDR1 MNHEY and CDR2 SMNVEV (reference sequence). The CDR3 is 20 residues long. CDR3 residues: CASSLNPRDRVLQDTQPQHF. CDR3 coding DNA: TGTGCCAGCAGCCTGAATCCCCGGGACAGGGTTCTTCAGGACACTCAGCCCCAGCATTTT.

This rearrangement joins TRBV11-3 to TRBJ2-5; possibly TRBD2 for D (7 bases). Trimming left V 0 bases short and J 0 bases short, with 14 bases between. The length of the CDR3 is 17 residues. Per the germline V gene, CDR1 is SGHNT and CDR2 is YENEEA. The CDR3: CASSLDQGGAYQETQYF. The CDR3 DNA follows: TGTGCCAGCAGCTTAGACCAAGGGGGGGCGTACCAAGAGACCCAGTACTTC.

About this clone itself: The sample has other DNA sequences that encode this CDR3 too. In DNA, the CDR3 is TGTGCCAGCAGTTACTCTGCAGGTCAGCCCCAGCATTTT. Encoded protein: CASSYSAGQPQHF. The V and J genes are TRBV6-5 and TRBJ1-5; the D is unclear. The CDR3 sequence is 13 residues long. Trimming took 0 bases from V and 6 from J, leaving 6 bases between them. CDR1 MNHEY and CDR2 SVGAGI come from the germline V gene.

The chain carries TRBV27 and TRBJ2-2, with D possibly TRBD1 on 5 matching bases. Per the germline V gene, CDR1 is MNHEY and CDR2 is SMNVEV (reference sequence). CDR3 size: 14 residues. Trimming cost V 3 bases and J 5 bases, with 10 bases left between them. CDR3 protein: CASSLGQVTGELFF. DNA of the CDR3: TGTGCCAGCAGTTTGGGGCAGGTTACCGGGGAGCTGTTTTTT.

J is TRBJ1-1 and V is TRBV27; D not certain. CDR3 length: 12 residues. The germline V gene encodes CDR1 MNHEY and CDR2 SMNVEV (reference sequence). Trimming shortened V by 8 bases and J by 1 base, and 8 bases separated the two germline ends. The CDR3 region has the DNA TGTGCCAGCCGGAGGTGGAACACTGAAGCTTTCTTT. Amino acid sequence: CASRRWNTEAFF.

V is TRBV10-3 and J is TRBJ1-2; D possibly corresponds to TRBD1 (6 bases). The CDR3 loop spans 18 amino acids. Germline CDR1 reads ENHRY; CDR2 reads SYGVKD. The V and J ends lost 4 bases and 2 bases respectively, with 23 bases between them. The DNA of the CDR3 is TGTGCCATCAGTGTAACTCAGGCCCCCGGGACACTAAACTATGGCTACACCTTC. It yields the protein CAISVTQAPGTLNYGYTF.

The gene calls are TRBV6-2 or TRBV6-3 and TRBJ1-5, with TRBD1 as a possible D gene (5 bases). The V and J ends lost 4 bases and 3 bases respectively, with 10 bases between them. The germline V gene has CDR1 MNHEY and CDR2 SVGEGT. The CDR3 length is 14 residues. Written as DNA, the CDR3 is TGTGCCAGCAGTTTGGGACTCTTCAATCAGCCCCAGCATTTT. Translation: CASSLGLFNQPQHF.

V usage is TRBV7-2 and J usage is TRBJ1-4; D possibly corresponds to TRBD1 (5 bases). Trimming took off 5 bases at V and 8 bases at J, with 18 bases between the two ends. Per the germline V gene, CDR1 is SGHTA and CDR2 is FQGNSA. This CDR3 contains 15 residues. The CDR3 bases are TGTGCCAGCAGCGCGACCAGGGTCCCCGGGGAAAAACTGTTTTTT. Its translation is CASSATRVPGEKLFF.

The rearrangement links TRBV27 to TRBJ1-5; 9 nucleotides agree with TRBD1. CDR1 MNHEY and CDR2 SMNVEV come from the germline V gene (reference sequence). With V trimmed by 5 bases and J by 5 bases, 7 bases remained unmatched. The CDR3 runs to 15 residues. This CDR3 reads CASSIQQGADQPQHF. In DNA form, the CDR3 reads TGTGCCAGCAGTATTCAACAGGGGGCAGATCAGCCCCAGCATTTT.

The V gene is TRBV6-5, the J gene TRBJ2-2, with D perhaps TRBD1 (6 bases). The germline V gene has CDR1 MNHEY and CDR2 SVGAGI. The CDR3 totals 16 residues. V was shortened by 4 bases and J by 0 bases, with 12 bases between the two germline ends. Here the CDR3 reads CASSSGTTTNTGELFF. The CDR3 DNA sequence: TGTGCCAGCAGTTCCGGGACAACTACGAACACCGGGGAGCTGTTTTTT.

A few counts support this clone. Other nucleotide sequences in the sample specify the same CDR3. The CDR3 reads CASRRTDTGELFF. The CDR3 DNA sequence: TGTGCCAGCAGGCGGACAGACACCGGGGAGCTGTTTTTT. The rearrangement joins TRBV12-3 or TRBV12-4 to TRBJ2-2; possible D gene TRBD1, 6 bases. The CDR3 runs 13 residues. V was cut by 6 bases and J by 3 bases, with 8 bases left in between.

This chain links TRBV6-6 with TRBJ2-7; 7 bases are shared with TRBD2. The CDR3 covers 15 residues. Germline CDR1 MNHNY, CDR2 SVGAGI (reference sequence). V lost 2 bases to trimming and J lost 1 base; unmatched junction nucleotides: 5. The CDR3 nucleotides read TGTGCCAGCAGTTACGAGAGTAGCGGGTCCTACGAGCAGTACTTC. Amino acids: CASSYESSGSYEQYF.

The rearrangement joins TRBV7-9 to TRBJ1-5, with a tentative D call TRBD1 (5 bases). Trimming took 1 base from V and 5 from J, leaving 9 bases between them. The CDR3 has 14 residues. From germline, CDR1 is SEHNR and CDR2 FQNEAQ (reference sequence). The CDR3 protein is CASSLGGVYQPQHF. The CDR3 coding sequence is TGTGCCAGCAGCTTAGGGGGGGTTTATCAGCCCCAGCATTTT.

The gene calls are TRBV19 and TRBJ2-2; tentatively, D is TRBD1 (6 bases). This CDR3 contains 15 residues. The V gene's germline CDR1 is LNHDA and CDR2 SQIVND (reference sequence). Trimming left V 6 bases short and J 2 bases short, with 13 bases between. The CDR3 DNA follows: TGTGCCAGTAGAAACCTGGGGGCAAACACCGGGGAGCTGTTTTTT. It codes for CASRNLGANTGELFF.

The gene calls are TRBV2 and TRBJ1-4; a possible D gene is TRBD1 (6 bases). The V gene lost 8 bases and the J gene lost 5 bases, with 12 bases spanning the gap. CDR3 length: 13 residues. In germline, CDR1 is SNHLY, CDR2 FYNNEI. The CDR3 coding sequence is TGTGCCAGCCTGGGACAAGACAATGAAAAACTGTTTTTT. Its protein product is CASLGQDNEKLFF.

The V gene is TRBV5-6, the J gene TRBJ2-5; TRBD1 is a possible D gene (5 bases). V lost 1 base, J lost 2 bases, and 15 bases lay in between. Per germline, CDR1 SGHDT and CDR2 YYEEEE. The CDR3 length is 16 residues. The chain's CDR3 is CASSLRAYRLQETQYF. For the CDR3, the DNA is TGTGCCAGCAGCTTGAGAGCTTACAGGCTACAAGAGACCCAGTACTTC. Full variable domain (missing parts from reference TRBV5-6 and TRBJ2-5): DAGVTQSPTHLIKTRGQQVTLRCSPKSGHDTVSWYQQALGQGPQFIFQYYEEEERQRGNFPDRFSGHQFPNYSSELNVNALLLGDSALYLCASSLRAYRLQETQYFGPGTRLLVL.

The gene calls are TRBV27 and TRBJ2-1; TRBD2 matches 9 bases. This CDR3 is 16 amino acids long. The V gene's germline CDR1 is MNHEY and CDR2 SMNVEV (reference sequence). V shed 5 bases and J 4 bases; nucleotides not matched to a gene: 9. The chain's CDR3 is CASSHPRAGGYNEQFF. Here the CDR3 DNA reads TGTGCCAGCAGTCACCCTAGAGCGGGAGGTTACAATGAGCAGTTCTTC.